Sequencing of this T cell receptor (beta chain) was carried out in a study of neurological immune-mediated disorders. Study results and limitations: None of the CDR3 amino acid sequences of expanded clones recurred across subjects, suggesting private repertoires in all groups. Whereas HTLV-1-associated myelopathy showed the most TCR clonal expansion, multiple sclerosis showed the least, with levels below those of healthy controls.

2 million PBMCs stored at -80 C were the source of the unsorted libraries. CDR1 is LGHDT and CDR2 is YNNKEL in the germline V gene (reference sequence). The CDR3 covers 16 residues. Trimming left V 4 bases short and J 2 bases short, with 17 bases between. This clonotype was seen at least ten times. What it binds is not known. MiXCR, run by TCRdb on the 5' RACE reads, gives a single entry per CDR3 protein. The sample shows about 41,000 distinct CDR3 sequences, roughly an eighth of them seen only once. The chain combines TRBV3-1 with TRBJ1-1; D is uncertain. This receptor was taken from a female donor in good health. Sequences were obtained from PBMCs. For the CDR3, the DNA is TGTGCCAGCAGCCGTCCGGGCCCCTGGGGAAACACTGAAGCTTTCTTT. Translation: CASSRPGPWGNTEAFF.